This T cell receptor beta chain is drawn from a study of OX40 agonist ivuxolimab in advanced cancers. Looking at the study overall: Across the patients, intravenous ivuxolimab was delivered every 2 weeks at 0.01 to 10 mg/kg. Head and neck, renal cell, melanoma or hepatocellular carcinoma were the cancers that dose-escalation patients had. Eligibility admitted prior anti-PD-1, anti-PD-L1 or anti-CTLA-4 therapy; 35% to 40% had some.

Trimming removed 3 bases from V and 4 bases from J; junction bases left unmatched: 6. Looked up from germline, CDR1 is LNHNV and CDR2 is YYDKDF (reference sequence). The CDR3 spans 15 residues. Assay: immunoSEQ multiplex PCR; the TCRdb copy retains only in-frame clones and omits some. The data hold 35,000 to 50,000 clones, with more than 75% observed a single time. About this clone: Its antigen is not identified.

General study points: Expanded clones were, on average, more numerous in CD8+ T cells than in CD4+.

The chain has TRBV15 and TRBJ2-3, with 8 bases identical to TRBD1. The receptor's source is an adult with an advanced solid tumor such as melanoma, head and neck, liver or kidney cancer. Sequenced here: CD4+ or CD8+ T cells sorted from blood, sampled in a trial of the OX40 agonist ivuxolimab. The CDR3 DNA is TGTGCCACCAGCAGGGACAGGGCTAGCGCAGATACGCAGTATTTT. Translated, it gives CATSRDRASADTQYF. Full variable domain (remainder filled in from reference TRBV15 and TRBJ2-3): DAMVIQNPRYQVTQFGKPVTLSCSQTLNHNVMYWYQQKSSQAPKLLFHYYDKDFNNEADTPDNFQSRRPNTSFCFLDIRSPGLGDTAMYLCATSRDRASADTQYFGPGTRLTVL.